Shown below are 2 T cell receptor beta chains from a single sample sequenced in a study of blood T cells in healthy people across ages. A second PCR of 7 to 11 cycles used a sample-barcoded 5' primer and a J-beta primer mix. TCRdb recomputed calls from the 5' RACE reads with MiXCR, one row per CDR3 protein. The sample has roughly 860,000 distinct CDR3 sequences, 62% seen once. Sequencing was performed on blood. These TCRs come from a man between 25 and 39 years old in good health.

The rearrangement links TRBV3-1 to TRBJ2-4; 7 nucleotides match TRBD1. The closer fit of TRBJ2-5 to the DNA end suggests the J call may be wrong. Germline V gene lookup returns CDR1 LGHDT and CDR2 YNNKEL (reference sequence). The CDR3 covers 15 residues. CDR3 loop: CASSQGQGNQETQYF. As DNA, the CDR3 is TGTGCCAGCAGCCAAGGACAGGGCAACCAAGAGACCCAGTACTTC.

This clonotype showed up just a few times. The rearrangement links TRBV4-3 to TRBJ2-3; TRBD2 matches at 8 bases. Germline assignment: CDR1 LGHNA and CDR2 YSLEER. The ends lost 4 bases at V and 2 bases at J; junction bases unmatched: 5. This CDR3 has 15 residues. The CDR3 DNA is TGCGCCAGCAGCCTTAGCGGGGCCCCCACAGATACGCAGTATTTT. This gives the protein CASSLSGAPTDTQYF.